Shown below are 20 T cell receptor beta chains from a single sample sequenced in a study of shared clonotypes between healthy human individuals. Sequenced by immunoSEQ multiplex PCR; TCRdb stores in-frame clones only, minus some. This sample yields under 1,100,000 clones, of which about 84% are seen a single time; roughly 0.57% belongs to the top ten. What was sequenced was memory CD4+ T cells from PBMCs. Subset indicated: CD45RA-negative fraction. The source of these receptors is a man younger than 35 in good health. Some clones in this sample may be carry-over from other donors' samples.

The chain uses TRBV7-2 and TRBJ2-1; 14 bases align to TRBD2. This CDR3 contains 15 residues. The V and J ends lost 5 bases and 7 bases, in that order; junction bases with no gene match: 4. Germline lookup yields CDR1 SGHTA and CDR2 FQGNSA. CDR3 nucleotides: TGTGCCAGCAGCATCGGACTAGCGGGAGGAAATGAGCAGTTCTTC. Encoded protein: CASSIGLAGGNEQFF.

The chain carries TRBV28 and TRBJ2-4; 14 bases fit TRBD2. Germline CDR1 is MDHEN and CDR2 is SYDVKM. The junction had 10 bases not matched to a gene; V was cut back by 3 bases and J by 3 bases. The CDR3 sequence is 19 residues long. CDR3 loop: CASSFPRTSGRLGKNIQYF. In DNA form, the CDR3 reads TGTGCCAGCAGTTTTCCACGGACTAGCGGGAGGCTGGGCAAAAACATTCAGTACTTC. Drawing the rest from reference TRBV28 and TRBJ2-4, the complete variable domain is DVKVTQSSRYLVKRTGEKVFLECVQDMDHENMFWYRQDPGLGLRLIYFSYDVKMKEKGDIPEGYSVSREKKERFSLILESASTNQTSMYLCASSFPRTSGRLGKNIQYFGAGTRLSVL.

The chain's CDR3 is CASSLDAGTYNEQFF. For the CDR3, the DNA is TGTGCCAGCAGCTTGGACGCGGGAACCTACAATGAGCAGTTCTTC. This sequence joins TRBV5-4 and TRBJ2-1; TRBD2 is a possible D gene (6 bases). Germline V gene lookup returns CDR1 SGHNT and CDR2 YYREEE (reference sequence). The germline V and J ends were trimmed by 0 bases and 2 bases, with 9 bases remaining between them. This CDR3 is 15 amino acids long.

The chain links TRBV27 to TRBJ1-4, with D maybe TRBD1 (5 bases). There are 15 residues in the CDR3. Germline assignment: CDR1 MNHEY and CDR2 SMNVEV (reference sequence). V lost 4 bases, J lost 4 bases, and 13 bases lay in between. The CDR3 DNA reads as TGTGCCAGCAGTTCCCTCGGGGGGGTTAATGAAAAACTGTTTTTT. It encodes CASSSLGGVNEKLFF.

The chain uses TRBV11-2 and TRBJ2-7; 7 bases match TRBD1. CDR3 size: 15 residues. Germline V gives CDR1 SGHAT, CDR2 FQNNGV. V shed 4 bases and J 3 bases; nucleotides not matched to a gene: 9. CDR3 sequence (DNA): TGTGCCAGCAGCTCTTTCCCGGGACAGAGCTACGAGCAGTACTTC. Its protein is CASSSFPGQSYEQYF.

The V call is TRBV5-6, the J call TRBJ1-2; 7 positions agree with TRBD1. Germline V gene lookup returns CDR1 SGHDT and CDR2 YYEEEE. J lost 7 bases, V lost 4 bases, and 13 bases had no gene match. The CDR3 consists of 15 residues. CDR3 region: CASSPASTGLGGYTF. As DNA, the CDR3 is TGTGCCAGCAGCCCGGCCTCGACAGGGTTGGGTGGCTACACCTTC.

This rearrangement joins TRBV5-1 to TRBJ2-1; D gene uncertain. This CDR3 contains 15 residues. With 0 bases removed from V and 7 bases from J, the gap between germline ends came to 14 bases. The V gene's germline CDR1 is SGHRS and CDR2 YFSETQ. CDR3: CASSLVALSINEQFF. CDR3 DNA: TGCGCCAGCAGCTTGGTGGCTCTGTCTATTAATGAGCAGTTCTTC.

The chain joins TRBV7-8 to TRBJ1-5; D uncertain. Trimming left V 1 base short and J 5 bases short, with 12 bases between. The CDR3 spans 15 residues. The germline gives CDR1 SGHVS, CDR2 FQNEAQ. The CDR3 here is CASSLDFYGDQPQHF. The CDR3 coding sequence is TGTGCCAGCAGCTTAGATTTTTACGGGGATCAGCCCCAGCATTTT.

The CDR3 is CASSEGATNEKLFF. The CDR3 nucleotides are TGTGCCAGCAGTGAGGGGGCTACTAATGAAAAACTGTTTTTT. This chain joins TRBV2 and TRBJ1-4, with TRBD1 as a possible D gene (6 bases). CDR1 is SNHLY and CDR2 is FYNNEI in the germline V gene. The V and J ends lost 3 bases and 2 bases respectively, with 7 bases between them. The CDR3 is 14 residues long.

The chain couples TRBV5-1 to TRBJ2-1, with 7 bases matching TRBD2. The CDR3 has 15 amino acids. The ends lost 8 bases at V and 5 bases at J; junction bases unmatched: 13. Looked up from germline, CDR1 is SGHRS and CDR2 is YFSETQ. The CDR3 is CASRARLADDNEQFF. CDR3 DNA sequence: TGCGCCAGTAGAGCTCGACTAGCCGACGACAATGAGCAGTTCTTC.

Concerning this clone: This is likely an artifact of a read error, given a far larger clone one base away. J is TRBJ1-2 and V is TRBV19, with unresolved D. CDR1 and CDR2 (germline): LNHDA, SQIVND (reference sequence). V was shortened by 5 bases and J by 10 bases, with 14 bases between the two germline ends. This CDR3 contains 12 residues. The CDR3 region is CASSQRADDYTF. As DNA, the CDR3 is TGTGCCAGTAGTCAGAGGGCTGATGACTACACCTTC.

As for this clone: A single base separates this from a much larger clone, so it may be a read error. Other DNA sequences within the sample encode an identical CDR3. The V gene is TRBV7-9, the J gene TRBJ2-7, with D possibly matching TRBD2 (5 bases). This CDR3 has 13 residues. The germline CDR1 and CDR2 sequences are SEHNR and FQNEAQ (reference sequence). V lost 0 bases, J lost 3 bases, and 6 bases lay in between. CDR3 loop: CASSLAAGYEQYF. The CDR3 DNA follows: TGTGCCAGCAGCTTAGCCGCGGGCTACGAGCAGTACTTC.

This chain joins TRBV28 and TRBJ1-2; TRBD1 matches at 9 bases. This CDR3 has 11 residues. V lost 8 bases to trimming and J lost 13 bases; unmatched junction nucleotides: 8. Germline loops: CDR1 MDHEN, CDR2 SYDVKM. The CDR3 region has the DNA TGTGCCAGCTTGGGACAGGGAGTGTCCACCTTC. Translation gives CASLGQGVSTF.

This clone was seen many times. This sequence joins TRBV18 and TRBJ2-3; 8 bases are shared with TRBD2. V was pared by 4 bases and J by 3 bases, with 6 bases of the junction left unmatched. CDR1 KGHSH and CDR2 LQKENI come from the germline V gene. The CDR3 consists of 15 residues. The CDR3 spells CASSRRTSLTDTQYF. CDR3 nucleotide sequence: TGTGCCAGCTCACGCCGGACTAGCCTGACAGATACGCAGTATTTT.

The rearrangement uses TRBV6-6 and TRBJ2-7; maybe TRBD2 (5 bases). Germline-derived CDR1 and CDR2 are MNHNY and SVGAGI (reference sequence). V shed 5 bases and J shed 3 bases, with 17 bases lying between them. This CDR3 contains 15 residues. The CDR3 DNA reads as TGTGCCAGCAGTACGCCCGGACTTCGCTTCTACGAGCAGTACTTC. Translated, it gives CASSTPGLRFYEQYF.

Comment on this clone: Different DNA sequences within this sample yield the same CDR3. The chain recombines TRBV9 with TRBJ2-2; unclear D gene. Germline CDR1 reads SGDLS; CDR2 reads YYNGEE. V was trimmed by 0 bases and J by 4 bases, leaving 1 base between them. CDR3 length equals 12 residues. This chain's CDR3 is CASSVGTGELFF. The CDR3 DNA reads as TGTGCCAGCAGCGTAGGCACCGGGGAGCTGTTTTTT.

V is TRBV4-1 and J is TRBJ2-7, with 10 bases identical to TRBD1. The germline gives CDR1 MGHRA, CDR2 YSYEKL. Losses at the gene ends were 6 bases for V and 6 bases for J; bases not matched to a gene: 8. CDR3 length: 14 residues. In nucleotides, the CDR3 is TGCGCCAGCAGTCAAAGGACAGGGGGAAGCGAGCAGTACTTC. It is translated as CASSQRTGGSEQYF.

The chain employs TRBV5-1 and TRBJ1-1, with D unclear. In germline, CDR1 is SGHRS, CDR2 YFSETQ. CDR3 length: 14 residues. The germline V and J ends were trimmed by 4 bases and 7 bases, with 17 bases remaining between them. The CDR3: CASSLADERDEAFF. CDR3 bases: TGCGCCAGCAGCCTAGCCGACGAACGGGATGAAGCTTTCTTT. The variable domain in full, with the rest retrieved from reference TRBV5-1 and TRBJ1-1, is KAGVTQTPRYLIKTRGQQVTLSCSPISGHRSVSWYQQTPGQGLQFLFEYFSETQRNKGNFPGRFSGRQFSNSRSEMNVSTLELGDSALYLCASSLADERDEAFFGQGTRLTVV.

The chain joins TRBV21-1 to TRBJ2-7; the table gives TRBD1 as D, unverified against the DNA. TRBV21-1 is assigned pseudogene status. This CDR3 has 16 residues. The CDR3 coding sequence is TGTGCCAGCATAACGACAATTGGGGCCCCGTCTTTCGAGCAGTACTTC. Amino acid sequence: CASITTIGAPSFEQYF.

This sequence joins TRBV28 and TRBJ2-1; D not resolved. This CDR3 comprises 14 residues. The V end lost 2 bases, the J end lost 6 bases, and 11 bases lay between the germline ends. Germline V gene data show CDR1 as MDHEN and CDR2 as SYDVKM. The chain's CDR3 is CASSLANGFNEQFF. The CDR3 nucleotides read TGTGCCAGCAGTTTAGCTAACGGGTTCAATGAGCAGTTCTTC.